This TCR beta chain was captured in a study of blood T cells in healthy people across ages. In the case of this clonotype: Its antigen is not identified.

Notes on the study in general: As age increased, TCR beta diversity per million T cells fell in a roughly linear fashion.

The people who gave samples were healthy Caucasians from Russia, aged roughly 6 to 100. Through a sample-barcoded 5' primer and a J-beta primer mix, a second PCR was run for roughly 6 to 11 cycles. Every molecule of cDNA carried a tag from a template-switch adaptor with 12 random nucleotides. TCRdb re-analysed the 5' RACE reads in MiXCR, keeping a single row per CDR3 protein. The sample lists some 1.5 million distinct CDR3 sequences; over 25% were seen once. Sequenced material: blood. This receptor was identified in a woman aged 25 to 39 in good health.

CDR3 residues: CASSPGQPLVNTEAFF. The CDR3 DNA is TGTGCCAGCAGCCCGGGACAGCCCTTGGTGAACACTGAAGCTTTCTTT. The rearrangement uses TRBV7-9 and TRBJ1-1, with 7 bases aligning to TRBD1. The V gene's germline CDR1 is SEHNR and CDR2 FQNEAQ (reference sequence). Trimming at V came to 5 bases and at J to 0 bases, leaving 9 bases not matched to a gene. The CDR3 is made up of 16 amino acids.